This T cell receptor beta chain was captured in a study of regulatory T cells in long-lasting Graves disease. General study findings and limits: Public clonotype sharing was higher in persistent than newly diagnosed patients.

CDR3 length: 14 residues. Germline CDR1 reads SGHRS; CDR2 reads YFSETQ. J lost 5 bases, V lost 3 bases, and 5 bases had no gene match. Turning to this clonotype: Its antigen is unknown.

In building TCR beta libraries, iRepertoire HTBI primers were used together with Arm-PCR of CDR3 regions. TCRdb re-called the multiplex PCR reads with MiXCR, one entry per CDR3 protein. The table includes roughly 420,000 distinct CDR3 sequences, roughly 15% detected once. The time point is: newly diagnosed GD, antithyroid drugs for less than 3 months. Extracted PBMC RNA gave rise to the TCR library. The same data also went into a second study, on T cells in Graves' hyperthyroidism and ophthalmopathy. That investigation notes: Diagnoses rested on clinical symptoms, serum thyroxine and TRAb, thyroid ultrasound and orbital computed tomography. Expanded thyroid clonotypes (above 0.001) were mostly also found in blood.

The input for sequencing was peripheral blood mononuclear cells (PBMCs), taken at new diagnosis, from a patient treated with antithyroid drugs. V gene TRBV5-1 combines with J gene TRBJ2-7, with TRBD2 matching 10 bases. The receptor comes from a woman younger than 35 with Graves disease. Here the CDR3 DNA reads TGCGCCAGCAGCTCAGTACTAGCGGGGAACGAGCAGTACTTC. Translation: CASSSVLAGNEQYF.